The sequence of this T cell receptor (beta chain) was determined in a study of persistence of HIV-infected CD4 T cells (dated by TCRdb to about 2020). The study in broad terms: The median time the participants had spent on suppressive ART was 7 to 9 years. The clonality of all cells in each sorted population was measured by TCRbeta sequencing, and the clonality of infected cells was measured by proviral sequencing. Anti-CD3/anti-CD28 stimulation activated a higher proportion of cells, with a lower memory fraction, than antigen stimulation. The study isolated CMV- and HIV-1 Gag-responding CD4+ T cells from ART-treated individuals to examine antigen-driven clonal expansion of HIV-1-infected cells. In the cross-participant TCR cluster analysis, eight or nine participants were included for CMV and more than five participants were included for Gag. Peripheral blood samples of up to about 180 mL were taken at multiple time points, with the exception of a couple of participants who underwent leukapheresis at a single time point. Paper-wide results and their limitations: Restriction of bulk TCR analyses to the rare CMV-responding cells that actually carried HIV-1 proviruses was not possible. TCRbeta richness in CMV- and Gag-responding cells was significantly lower than in anti-CD3/anti-CD28-responding cells; CMV-responding cells had higher oligoclonality than CD3/CD28-stimulated and Gag-responding cells. Within the same sorted populations, TCR oligoclonality correlated with proviral oligoclonality. Enrichment of degenerate expanded CDR3beta sequences was found in antigen-responding cells, suggesting convergent selection of CD4+ responses to CMV and Gag. The study involved few individuals and tested only a limited range of antigens.

Remarks on this clone: Its antigen has not been determined. The record has no base qualities; no much larger clone is one base away.

The junction shows trimming of 3 bases on V and 0 bases on J, and the gene matches do not reach 1 base of it. From the germline V gene (reference sequence), CDR1 is SGHKS and CDR2 is YYEKEE. Measured from the cysteine to the phenylalanine, the CDR3 is 15 residues long. Just the 45-base CDR3 DNA is kept, in frame starting at base 1. In the paper's terms, the treatment or condition label means: suppressive antiretroviral therapy. As a nonspecific positive control representing the CD4+ T cell repertoire, cells were stimulated with anti-CD3/anti-CD28 magnetic beads. Sorting of responding CD4+ T cells was based on upregulation of both CD40 ligand and CD69. Participants were HIV-1-infected adults who started suppressive ART during chronic infection. Participants had undetectable plasma HIV-1 RNA below 50 copies/mL for at least 4 years. To be included, participants needed a CD4+ T cell count above 400 cells/uL and a positive CMV serology. Before stimulation, PBMCs were isolated using density centrifugation and depleted of CD8+ T cells. For under 20 hours, the CD8-depleted PBMCs were stimulated with anti-CD28/CD49d costimulation, a CD40-blocking antibody, and enfuvirtide to prevent new infections. Cells were sorted on a Beckman Coulter MoFlo Legacy or XDP sorter, with propidium iodide excluding dead cells. Genomic DNA was extracted with the QIAamp DNA Mini Kit for samples above one million cells, otherwise with the Quick-DNA Microprep Kit.

The immunoSEQ hsTCRB assay version 4 in survey mode was used to sequence TCRbeta repertoires from genomic DNA. Genomic DNA was diluted to approximately 10 ng/uL, and up to roughly 1 ug per sample was used for TCRbeta sequencing. As for how the authors treated the data: TCRbeta data analysis was done in ImmunoSeq Analyzer 3.0, and diversity was calculated on productive nucleotide rearrangements. Using the Immunarch R package, the improved Chao index served to estimate lower-bound TCR diversity and the Gini coefficient served to estimate clonality. When different nucleotide rearrangements encoded the same CDR3beta amino acid sequence, each rearrangement was treated as a distinct clonotype. Differential abundance analysis identified TCRbeta sequences significantly enriched in antigen-responding cells relative to anti-CD3/anti-CD28-activated cells. TCRs were clustered by predicted peptide-MHC specificity with GLIPH2, both within individual participants and across merged participant data sets. TCRdb re-hosts the immuneACCESS table, in-frame sequences only. Its copies lack some clones; in the studies checked, an unresolved V gene accounts for under half of them, and the cause for the rest is not known. D and trimming come from the DNA, and the V and J calls and clone size come from that table. This sample has 40,000 or so clones in its table, and about 88% of those were observed once. The ten largest clones capture around 0.48% of the sample.

The V gene is TRBV5-5 and the J gene is TRBJ1-3; 9 bases in the junction line up with TRBD1. The sequence was obtained from an adult woman with HIV who was CMV-seropositive. The sample consisted of CD4+ T cells sorted from PBMCs after approximately 19-hour stimulation, taken from a patient who received antiretroviral therapy. The cell subset or site tag for this specimen amounts to: CD40L+CD69+ CD4 T cells responding to anti-CD3/anti-CD28 beads, representing the overall repertoire. The DNA sequence reads TGTGCCAGCAGCTCGGACAGGGGCTCTGGAAACACCATATATTTT. It encodes CASSSDRGSGNTIYF. When the CDR3 is completed using the reference TRBV5-5 and TRBJ1-3 genes on either side, the full variable domain is DAGVTQSPTHLIKTRGQQVTLRCSPISGHKSVSWYQQVLGQGPQFIFQYYEKEERGRGNFPDRFSARQFPNYSSELNVNALLLGDSALYLCASSSDRGSGNTIYFGEGSWLTVV.